This T cell receptor beta chain is drawn from a study of neoadjuvant nivolumab and ipilimumab in lung cancer. Study summary: The combination arm added day-1 ipilimumab 1 mg/kg to nivolumab 3 mg/kg on days 1, 15, 29.

This clone was found once. Its matching antigen is unknown. TCRdb's copy holds only in-frame clones and misses some; the assay was immunoSEQ multiplex PCR. The sample lists about 13,000 clones, approximately 95% occurring once. General study points: Only two of four nivolumab-treated tumors gained richness and clonality by surgery. Resected-tumor TCR richness correlated positively with pretherapy blood richness. TCR richness and clonality were higher in tumors than adjacent uninvolved lung.

CDR1 is SGHTA, CDR2 FQGNSA, per germline. This CDR3 region has 13 residues. The V gene end was trimmed by 6 bases and the J gene end by 9 bases; junction bases not matched to a gene: 9. The receptor was derived from an adult with non-small cell lung cancer. This sequence joins TRBV7-2 and TRBJ2-7; 9 nucleotides agree with TRBD2. The input for sequencing was peripheral blood, taken after neoadjuvant nivolumab, alone or with ipilimumab, at or shortly before surgery. For the CDR3, the DNA is TGTGCCAGCAGTGGCGGGAGGGCCGCGGGGCAGTACTTC. Protein: CASSGGRAAGQYF. The full variable domain, its missing parts supplied by reference TRBV7-2 and TRBJ2-7, is GAGVSQSPSNKVTEKGKDVELRCDPISGHTALYWYRQSLGQGLEFLIYFQGNSAPDKSGLPSDRFSAERTGGSVSTLTIQRTQQEDSAVYLCASSGGRAAGQYFGPGTRLTVT.